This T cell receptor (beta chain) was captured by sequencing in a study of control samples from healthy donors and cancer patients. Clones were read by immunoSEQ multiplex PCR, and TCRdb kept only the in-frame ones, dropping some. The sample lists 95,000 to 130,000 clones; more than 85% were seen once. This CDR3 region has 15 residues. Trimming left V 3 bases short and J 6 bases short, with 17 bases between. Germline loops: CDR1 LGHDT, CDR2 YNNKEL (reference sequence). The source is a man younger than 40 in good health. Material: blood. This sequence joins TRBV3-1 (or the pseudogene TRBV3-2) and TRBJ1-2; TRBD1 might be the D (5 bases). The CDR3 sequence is CASSHRGEAWHGYTF. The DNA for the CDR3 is TGTGCCAGCAGCCACCGGGGGGAGGCTTGGCATGGCTACACCTTC.